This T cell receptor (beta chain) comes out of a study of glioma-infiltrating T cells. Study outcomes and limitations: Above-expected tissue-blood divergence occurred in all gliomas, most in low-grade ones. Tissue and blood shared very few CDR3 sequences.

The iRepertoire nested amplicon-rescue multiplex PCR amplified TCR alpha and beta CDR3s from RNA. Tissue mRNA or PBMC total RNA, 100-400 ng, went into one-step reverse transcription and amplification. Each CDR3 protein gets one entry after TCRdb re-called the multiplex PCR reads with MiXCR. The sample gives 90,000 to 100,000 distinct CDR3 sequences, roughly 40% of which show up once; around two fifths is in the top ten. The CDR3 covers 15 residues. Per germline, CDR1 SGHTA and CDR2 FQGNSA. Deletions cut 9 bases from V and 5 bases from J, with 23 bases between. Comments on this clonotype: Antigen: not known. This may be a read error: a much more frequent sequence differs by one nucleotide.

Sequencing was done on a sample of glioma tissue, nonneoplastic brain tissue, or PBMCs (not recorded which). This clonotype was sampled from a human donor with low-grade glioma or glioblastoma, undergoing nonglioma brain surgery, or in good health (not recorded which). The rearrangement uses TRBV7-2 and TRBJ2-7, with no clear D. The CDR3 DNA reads TGTGCCAGGTACACGCCCCCTCGAAGATTCAACGAGCAGTACTTC. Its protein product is CARYTPPRRFNEQYF.